A selection of T cell receptor beta chains follows, all from one sample in a study of CD8+ T cells in alopecia areata. Some clones are missing from TCRdb's copy, which holds only in-frame ones; the method was immunoSEQ multiplex PCR. The profile shows 200,000 to 250,000 clones, approximately 53% of them singletons. The sequencing input was CD8+ T cells sorted from blood. The origin of the receptors is a human donor in good health. CDR3s leave out the opening cysteine and the closing phenylalanine or tryptophan.

V	J	CDR3
TRBV2	TRBJ2-2	ASSEVRGGELF
TRBV7-3	TRBJ2-3	ASSSTSASDTQY
TRBV27	TRBJ2-7	ASGKGPPYEQY
TRBV27	TRBJ2-5	ASSLEAGGQETQY
TRBV7-2	TRBJ2-3	ASSLGYRSTDTQY
TRBV7-9	TRBJ2-7	ASSPNPGLNPTYEQY
TRBV23-1	TRBJ1-5	ARGGRNQPQH
TRBV4-1	TRBJ2-7	ASSQAMTSSYEQY
TRBV4-1	TRBJ1-5	ASSQEGSNQPQH
TRBV27	TRBJ2-2	ASSQRQGAGELF
TRBV29-1	TRBJ1-2	SVVTGGPGGYT
TRBV7-2	TRBJ2-7	ASSWGSGVTYEQY
TRBV19	TRBJ2-3	ASSMGYAADTQY
TRBV6-6	TRBJ2-7	ATGAASYEQY
TRBV11-2	TRBJ1-6	ASSRTEGLGISPLH
TRBV5-6	TRBJ2-1	ASSLDPIEF
TRBV19	TRBJ2-7	ASSMSRYEQY
TRBV5-1	TRBJ2-7	ASSLDGDGYEQY
TRBV2	TRBJ1-2	ASGQGGSYGYT
TRBV29-1	TRBJ2-1	SAGRGAPSWEQF
TRBV29-1	TRBJ1-2	SVDRQGNYGYT
TRBV4-2	TRBJ2-3	ASSQPTSGGTDTQY
TRBV5-4	TRBJ1-1	ASSLGPGTEAF
TRBV6-5	TRBJ1-1	ASSYRADTEAF
TRBV7-9	TRBJ1-2	ASSMTGEYGYT
TRBV27	TRBJ2-5	ASSLSARGEETQY
TRBV2	TRBJ2-1	ASSVSGLQF
TRBV29-1	TRBJ2-5	SVALWTAGGPETQY
TRBV9	TRBJ2-2	ASSVGQEANTGELF
TRBV9	TRBJ1-1	ASSGGGPQAF
TRBV2	TRBJ1-2	ASSEARAGADGYT
TRBV30	TRBJ2-1	AWNTGGAYNEQF
TRBV19	TRBJ2-5	ASSTGLAQETQY
TRBV11-2	TRBJ2-1	ASSLGTSGYNEQF
TRBV15	TRBJ1-6	ATSRDRDTDSPLH